This T cell receptor beta chain was sequenced during a study of T-cell memory formation after mild COVID-19. Turning to the study itself: TCR clusters were mostly confined to one donor each.

A single record per CDR3 protein comes from TCRdb applying MiXCR to the 5' RACE reads. The sample holds about 150,000 distinct CDR3 sequences, roughly 31% seen once. Overall study findings and caveats: Balance between CD4 and CD8 was seen in clones contracting day 15 to 85, and a CD4+ lean was seen in later expanders. That cross-reactive memory joined was suggested by some responding clones appearing in pre-infection memory. Researchers report contracting CD4+ clones mostly in CM and EM, with CD8+ clones in EMRA.

This clonotype occurred a few times. Its antigen is not identified. With 1 base removed from V and 4 bases from J, the gap between germline ends came to 10 bases. Germline assignment: CDR1 SEHNR and CDR2 FQNEAQ (reference sequence). The length of the CDR3 is 14 residues. J is TRBJ1-1 and V is TRBV7-9, with no clear D. The receptor's source is an adult woman who had mild COVID-19 (a few samples of this study predate the infection). Cell type and time point are not known. The sample was PBMCs or a T cell subset sorted from them (not recorded which). The CDR3 DNA is TGTGCCAGCAGCTTAGTCGAGGGTCGCACTGAAGCTTTCTTT. Protein sequence: CASSLVEGRTEAFF.